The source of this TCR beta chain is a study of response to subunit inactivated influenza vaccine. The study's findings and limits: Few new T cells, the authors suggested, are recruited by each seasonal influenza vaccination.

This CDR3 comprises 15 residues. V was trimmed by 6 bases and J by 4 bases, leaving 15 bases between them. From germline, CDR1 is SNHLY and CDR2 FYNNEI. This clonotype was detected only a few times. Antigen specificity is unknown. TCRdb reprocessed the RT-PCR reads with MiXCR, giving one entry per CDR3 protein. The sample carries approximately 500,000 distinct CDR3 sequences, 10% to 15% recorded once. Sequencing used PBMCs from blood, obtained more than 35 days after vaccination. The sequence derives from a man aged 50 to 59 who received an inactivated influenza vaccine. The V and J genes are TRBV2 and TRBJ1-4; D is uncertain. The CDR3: CASRWRRGSNEKLFF. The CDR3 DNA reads TGTGCCAGCAGGTGGAGGCGTGGAAGTAATGAAAAACTGTTTTTT. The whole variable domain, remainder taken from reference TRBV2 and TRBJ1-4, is EPEVTQTPSHQVTQMGQEVILRCVPISNHLYFYWYRQILGQKVEFLVSFYNNEISEKSEIFDDQFSVERPDGSNFTLKIRSTKLEDSAMYFCASRWRRGSNEKLFFGSGTQLSVL.